What follows is one T cell receptor beta chain and its context. Which antigen it targets is not known. Within one base of it there is no much larger clone, and no base qualities were kept. Whole blood was collected in K2EDTA tubes by collaborating institutions according to the institutions' own protocols. For TCRbeta analysis, collaborators shipped samples in one of three forms: frozen whole blood, isolated PBMCs, or DNA extracted from either of those sample types. This entry belongs to a study of blood T cell repertoires in COVID-19 (dated by TCRdb to the early 2020s). General notes on the study: Collaborator samples came from the United States, Italy and Spain and covered acute and convalescent phases of COVID-19. Nearly every sample came with metadata listing a de-identified subject ID, COVID-19 status, age in years and sex. The dataset comprised deeply sampled blood TCRbeta repertoires from subjects exposed to, actively infected with, or recovered from COVID-19. The prospective study material was composed of cDNA or gDNA derived from T cells, B-cell-depleted T cells, or PBMCs. The samples were drawn from the first 160 participants of the ongoing ImmuneRACE study and from 950 to 1,500 subjects provided by 6 global collaborators. Where available, HLA class I and class II types were taken from metadata supplied by the sample provider and were not determined by assay-based typing. The repertoires were made available in a free public database intended to serve as a resource for research on the immune response to SARS-CoV-2. Beyond this particular receptor, the publication reports: The quantity of clinical and demographic metadata differed by source and by participant and was supplied without curation.

The germline V gene supplies CDR1 SGHDN and CDR2 FVKESK. Counted from cysteine to phenylalanine, this CDR3 has 15 amino acids. CDR3 DNA is the only sequence kept; it has 45 bases, read in frame from the first base. Trimming removed 1 base from V and 4 bases from J, leaving 13 bases between the germline ends. TCRbeta CDR3 regions were amplified from genomic DNA by means of the immunoSEQ Assay, a bias-controlled multiplex PCR. Per the authors' processing: The number of nucleated cells in each sample was estimated from the amplification of reference gene primers within the assay. To quantify the absolute abundance of each unique TCRbeta CDR3 rearrangement, sequence reads were collapsed and filtered. Productive Simpson clonality was computed per sample as the square root of Simpson's diversity index over productive rearrangements. In its TCRdb copy, this immuneACCESS table keeps in-frame sequences only and misses some clones. Where compared with another copy, unresolved V genes explain less than half of these, and the others have no known cause. V, J and clone size reflect that table, while D and trimming were determined from the DNA. Here the sample has 150,000 to 200,000 clones; approximately 87% occur a single time. Roughly 0.78% of the sample is taken by the ten largest.

The chain is assembled from TRBV14 and TRBJ1-2, with a tentative D gene TRBD1 over 5 matching bases. Sequencing was carried out using peripheral blood. The source of this sequence is a woman between 65 and 79 years old with acute or convalescent COVID-19. In nucleotides, the sequence is TGTGCCAGCAGCCAAGGTCAGGGAAGGAGCTATGGCTACACCTTC. Translation gives CASSQGQGRSYGYTF.